The following is a TCR beta chain sequence with its context. Antigen: not known. The data stem from a study of beta chain features in type 1 diabetes. Background on the study: All samples yielded some 110 million examined sorted cells. Study-wide points: Sampled from patients, naive, central memory and Treg TCRB repertoires appeared more similar than those sampled from healthy donors. For Type 1 diabetes patients, all four CD4+ subsets carried TCRB CDR3s that were moderately but significantly shorter. Shorter templates may be favored by PCR, equally so in patients and controls.

Of the isolated RNA, all was reverse transcribed, and so the sequenced material was expressed TCRB transcripts. Profiled with immunoSEQ multiplex PCR; TCRdb holds only in-frame clones, not every one. The sample gives roughly 300,000 clones, 9.3% of which show up once; over 0.95% is in the top ten. CD45RO/CCR7/CD25/CD127/CD95/CD27 staining was used to isolate CD4+ naive, central memory, regulatory and stem cell-like memory cells by sorting. Germline trimming cut 4 bases from V and 8 bases from J; bases unmatched to any gene: 13. The CDR3 runs 16 residues. Per germline, CDR1 SGHNT and CDR2 YYREEE (reference sequence).

The sequencing input was central memory CD4+ T cells from blood. The J gene is TRBJ2-3, the V gene TRBV5-4; the match to TRBD2 covers 10 bases. This clonotype originated in a man under 40 with type 1 diabetes. The CDR3 DNA sequence: TGTGCCAGCAGCCAACCGCAGCGGGGGGGCCAAAGTACGCAGTATTTT. It yields the protein CASSQPQRGGQSTQYF.